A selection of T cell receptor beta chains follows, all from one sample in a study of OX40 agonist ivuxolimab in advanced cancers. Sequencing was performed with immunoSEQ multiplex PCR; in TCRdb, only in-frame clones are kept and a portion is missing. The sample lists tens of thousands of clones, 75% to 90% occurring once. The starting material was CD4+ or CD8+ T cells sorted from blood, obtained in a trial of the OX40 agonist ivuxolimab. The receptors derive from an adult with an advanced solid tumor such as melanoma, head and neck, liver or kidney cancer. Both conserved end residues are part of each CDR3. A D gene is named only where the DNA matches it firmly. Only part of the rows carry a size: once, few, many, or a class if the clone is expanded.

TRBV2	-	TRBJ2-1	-	CASMKAGRRNEQFF	TGTGCCAGCATGAAGGCAGGGCGCCGGAATGAGCAGTTCTTC
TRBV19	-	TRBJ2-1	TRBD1	CATWDRTNNEQFF	TGTGCCACCTGGGACAGGACCAACAATGAGCAGTTCTTC
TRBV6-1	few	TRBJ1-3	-	CASSEGAYSGNTIYF	TGTGCCAGCAGTGAAGGCGCATACTCTGGAAACACCATATATTTT
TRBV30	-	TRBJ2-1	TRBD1	CAWWGTAPSQEQFF	TGTGCCTGGTGGGGGACAGCGCCTAGCCAGGAGCAGTTCTTC
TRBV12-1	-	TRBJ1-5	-	CASSPGTELGGQPQHF	TGTGCCAGCAGCCCCGGGACAGAATTAGGGGGTCAGCCCCAGCATTTT
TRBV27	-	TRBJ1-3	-	CASGYRQLSGNTIYF	TGTGCCAGCGGATACAGACAGCTCTCTGGAAACACCATATATTTT
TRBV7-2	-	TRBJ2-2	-	CASSFRRGTGELFF	TGTGCCAGCAGCTTCCGCAGGGGCACCGGGGAGCTGTTTTTT
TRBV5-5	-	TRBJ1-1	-	CASSLWGDTEAFF	TGTGCCAGCAGCTTATGGGGCGACACTGAAGCTTTCTTT
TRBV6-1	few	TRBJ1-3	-	CASRGSGNTIYF	TGTGCCAGCAGAGGAAGCGGAAACACCATATATTTT
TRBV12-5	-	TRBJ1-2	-	CASGLDLGGYTF	TGTGCTAGTGGTCTTGATTTGGGTGGCTACACCTTC
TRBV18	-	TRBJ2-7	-	CASSPQLSGPGISYEQYF	TGTGCCAGCTCACCACAATTGTCCGGACCGGGTATTTCCTACGAGCAGTACTTC
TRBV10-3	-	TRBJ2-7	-	CAISESRQGGGYF	TGTGCCATCAGTGAGTCCCGACAGGGCGGGGGGTACTTC
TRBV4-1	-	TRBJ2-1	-	CASSQARVKGYNEQFF	TGCGCCAGCAGCCAAGCGAGGGTTAAGGGCTACAATGAGCAGTTCTTC
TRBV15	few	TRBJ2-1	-	CATSSETSSYNEQFF	TGTGCCACCAGCAGTGAGACTAGCTCCTACAATGAGCAGTTCTTC
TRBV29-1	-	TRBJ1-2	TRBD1	CSVQTSGTGNYGYTF	TGCAGCGTTCAGACATCCGGGACAGGGAACTATGGCTACACCTTC
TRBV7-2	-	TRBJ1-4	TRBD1	CASSLGGQAGEKLFF	TGTGCCAGCAGCTTAGGGGGACAGGCCGGAGAAAAACTGTTTTTT
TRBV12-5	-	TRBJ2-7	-	CASGPGPPSSYEQYF	TGTGCTAGTGGGCCGGGACCCCCGAGCTCCTACGAGCAGTACTTC
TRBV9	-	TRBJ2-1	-	CASSVEVGNEQFF	TGTGCCAGCAGCGTAGAGGTGGGGAATGAGCAGTTCTTC
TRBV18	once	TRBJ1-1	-	CASHGNEGTEAFF	TGTGCCAGCCACGGGAATGAAGGTACTGAAGCTTTCTTT
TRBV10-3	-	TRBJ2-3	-	CAISEQGQTAPDTQYF	TGTGCCATCAGTGAACAAGGACAGACGGCCCCAGATACGCAGTATTTT
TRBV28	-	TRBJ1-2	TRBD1	CASREGQGGLYGYTF	TGTGCCAGCAGAGAAGGACAGGGGGGGCTCTATGGCTACACCTTC
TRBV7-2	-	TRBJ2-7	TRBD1	CASSWRQGANEQYF	TGTGCCAGCAGCTGGCGACAGGGGGCCAACGAGCAGTACTTC
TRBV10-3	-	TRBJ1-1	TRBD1	CAISEVGDWSGTGLNTEAFF	TGTGCCATCAGTGAGGTCGGGGACTGGTCGGGGACAGGTTTGAACACTGAAGCTTTCTTT
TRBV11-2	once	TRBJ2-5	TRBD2	CASSLDGGQETQYF	TGTGCCAGCAGCCTAGACGGGGGGCAAGAGACCCAGTACTTC
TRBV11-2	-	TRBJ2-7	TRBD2	CASSPALAGGAYEQYF	TGTGCCAGCAGCCCAGCTCTAGCGGGGGGCGCCTACGAGCAGTACTTC
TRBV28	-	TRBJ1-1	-	CASSSPGLLNTEAFF	TGTGCCAGCAGTTCACCAGGACTCCTGAACACTGAAGCTTTCTTT
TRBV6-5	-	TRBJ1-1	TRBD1	CATVTPGGNTEAFF	TGTGCCACCGTTACTCCAGGGGGCAACACTGAAGCTTTCTTT
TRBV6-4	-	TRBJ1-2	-	CALGSASYGYTF	TGTGCCCTAGGGTCCGCCTCCTATGGCTACACCTTC
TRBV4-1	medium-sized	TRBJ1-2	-	CASSQVGRAKHYGYTF	TGCGCCAGCAGTCAAGTTGGGCGAGCGAAGCACTATGGCTACACCTTC
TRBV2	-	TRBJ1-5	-	CASSDLKGQGQPQHF	TGTGCCAGCAGTGATTTGAAGGGGCAGGGGCAGCCCCAGCATTTT
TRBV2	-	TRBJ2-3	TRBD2	CASSEPTSGGPSTDTQYF	TGTGCCAGCAGTGAACCTACTAGCGGGGGCCCTAGCACAGATACGCAGTATTTT
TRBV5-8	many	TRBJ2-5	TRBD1	CASSRDRYF	TGTGCCAGCAGCCGGGACAGGTACTTC
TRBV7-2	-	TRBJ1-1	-	CASSLVLGRGVRAFF	TGTGCCAGCAGCTTAGTGTTGGGTCGGGGGGTCAGAGCTTTCTTT
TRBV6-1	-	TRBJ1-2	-	CASMVQLGYGYTF	TGTGCCAGCATGGTGCAGTTAGGCTATGGCTACACCTTC
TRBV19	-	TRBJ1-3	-	CASSSGQSGNTIYF	TGTGCCAGTAGTTCCGGACAGTCCGGAAACACCATATATTTT
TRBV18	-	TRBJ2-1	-	CASSPPAGSQQFF	TGTGCCAGCTCACCACCGGCGGGGTCTCAGCAGTTCTTC
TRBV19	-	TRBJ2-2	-	CASSILGGAAGELFF	TGTGCCAGTAGTATTCTTGGGGGGGCCGCCGGGGAGCTGTTTTTT
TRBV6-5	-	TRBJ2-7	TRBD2	CASRASGGTYEQYF	TGTGCCAGCAGGGCCAGCGGGGGTACCTACGAGCAGTACTTC